Here is one T cell receptor (beta chain) with its context. Its cognate antigen is unknown. Treatment of the sample: some 20 received Ad26.COV2.S at low or high dose, single or two shots; roughly five received placebo; per-sample allocation not given. Day 63 after the first vaccine or placebo injection was the time point for sampling. Its platform was an Ad26 vector, and its expressed antigen was Wuhan-strain SARS-CoV-2 spike. Per the germline V gene, CDR1 is SGHRS and CDR2 is YFSETQ. V was clipped by 1 base and J by 3 bases, with 7 bases between them. This CDR3 has 13 amino acids. This entry comes from a study of Ad26.COV2.S vaccination and SARS-CoV-2 variants. Study observations and caveats: Vaccine recipients and placebo recipients showed similar non-spike TCR breadth.

TCRdb's copy holds only in-frame clones and misses some; the assay was immunoSEQ multiplex PCR. The sample includes around 450,000 clones, 89% of them seen just once. The chain recombines TRBV5-1 with TRBJ2-5; D unresolved. The sequencing here drew on peripheral blood, taken in a trial of Ad26.COV2.S vaccine versus placebo. This clonotype was sampled from a person aged 18 to 65 who received the Ad26.COV2.S COVID-19 vaccine or a placebo. The chain's CDR3 is CASSLWIEETQYF. The CDR3 DNA reads as TGCGCCAGCAGCTTGTGGATAGAAGAGACCCAGTACTTC.